This T cell receptor beta chain is drawn from a study of blood T cell repertoires in COVID-19. At the level of the study: Specimens from acute and convalescent COVID-19 originated in the United States, Italy and Spain.

Germline V gene sequence: CDR1 SGHRS, CDR2 YFSETQ. This CDR3 has 15 amino acids. The V end lost 6 bases, the J end lost 8 bases, and 18 bases lay between the germline ends. This clone was detected only a few times. Per the authors' pipeline: Reference gene primer amplification gave nucleated cell count estimates. Method: immunoSEQ multiplex PCR; TCRdb's copy keeps in-frame clones and lacks some. V, J and clone size derive from that table, while D and trimming were established from the DNA sequence. The table records roughly 36,000 clones, about 87% of them present only once. This sequence joins TRBV5-1 and TRBJ1-6; tentatively, D is TRBD1 (5 bases). The clonotype was recovered from a man between 50 and 59 years old with active or convalescent COVID-19. The specimen was peripheral blood. The chain's CDR3 is CASTPQTGTDSPLHF. The CDR3 coding sequence is TGCGCCAGCACTCCTCAAACGGGGACTGATTCACCCCTCCACTTT.